This TCR beta chain was found in a study of T cells in tuberculosis. Overall study: This South African cohort compared adolescents with or without latent tuberculosis against adults with active tuberculosis. Study-wide findings and caveats: Smaller alpha distances in active tuberculosis partly reflected shorter CDR3-alpha lengths.

Of note for this clone: Its antigen remains unidentified.

The assay was immunoSEQ multiplex PCR, and TCRdb's table has in-frame clones only and misses some. The sample records about 36,000 clones, 93% being singletons. The sequencing sample was made of PBMCs. This TCR was recovered from a donor aged 5-35 years with latent tuberculosis or without tuberculosis infection.

In DNA form, the CDR3 reads TGTGCCAGCAATCCGGGGGACTCCTATAATTCACCCCTCCACTTT. It is translated as CASNPGDSYNSPLHF. The rearrangement joins TRBV27 to TRBJ1-6; maybe TRBD1 (5 bases). The CDR3 sequence is 15 residues long. Looked up from germline, CDR1 is MNHEY and CDR2 is SMNVEV (reference sequence). With 7 bases removed from V and 0 bases from J, the gap between germline ends came to 10 bases.